Presented here are 23 T cell receptor beta chains from one specimen sequenced in a study of blood T cell repertoires in COVID-19. TCRdb keeps only in-frame clones here, not all; method: immunoSEQ multiplex PCR. The sample has 200,000 to 250,000 clones; 90% are singletons. The sample comprised peripheral blood. The receptors were sampled from a man aged 25-40 years with COVID-19, enrolled during active disease.

This clone has a single count. The rearrangement links TRBV11-2 to TRBJ2-1; D is possibly TRBD1 (6 bases). V gave up 1 base and J gave up 8 bases, with 18 bases separating them. Per the germline V gene, CDR1 is SGHAT and CDR2 is FQNNGV. This CDR3 comprises 16 residues. The CDR3 loop is CASSLVRTALGDEQFF. The CDR3 region has the DNA TGTGCCAGCAGCTTAGTACGGACAGCTTTAGGGGATGAGCAGTTCTTC.

V gene TRBV11-2 combines with J gene TRBJ2-7; tentative D call: TRBD2 (6 bases). V was trimmed by 11 bases and J by 2 bases, leaving 25 bases between them. The germline V gene encodes CDR1 SGHAT and CDR2 FQNNGV. The CDR3 consists of 16 residues. The CDR3 spells CASRRDVTVKPYEQYF. The CDR3 coding sequence is TGTGCCTCCCGGCGGGATGTAACGGTCAAACCCTACGAGCAGTACTTC. The full variable domain, rest sourced from reference TRBV11-2 and TRBJ2-7, is EAGVAQSPRYKIIEKRQSVAFWCNPISGHATLYWYQQILGQGPKLLIQFQNNGVVDDSQLPKDRFSAERLKGVDSTLKIQPAKLEDSAVYLCASRRDVTVKPYEQYFGPGTRLTVT.

J is TRBJ1-5 and V is TRBV4-2; D is ambiguous. Germline V CDR1 and CDR2: LGHNA, YNFKEQ. The CDR3 runs to 15 residues. With 0 bases removed from V and 7 bases from J, the gap between germline ends came to 13 bases. The CDR3 DNA reads TGTGCCAGCAGCCAAGATCGACCGGGAGTCCAGCCCCAGCATTTT. Protein: CASSQDRPGVQPQHF.

The chain carries TRBV29-1 and TRBJ2-1, with TRBD1 matching over 10 bases. Per the germline V gene, CDR1 is SQVTM and CDR2 is ANQGSEA. CDR3 length: 14 amino acids. Trimming at V came to 5 bases and at J to 5 bases, leaving 6 bases not matched to a gene. In DNA form, the CDR3 reads TGCAGCGTTAACCGGGACAGGGGAAACAATGAGCAGTTCTTC. Translating gives CSVNRDRGNNEQFF.

The rearrangement joins TRBV28 to TRBJ2-1; D possibly corresponds to TRBD2 (6 bases). Germline CDR1 reads MDHEN; CDR2 reads SYDVKM. The ends were cut back, 2 bases at V and 0 bases at J, with 8 bases in the middle. CDR3 length: 15 amino acids. The CDR3 nucleotides read TGTGCCAGCAGTTTACAGGGAGGCTCCTACAATGAGCAGTTCTTC. As protein: CASSLQGGSYNEQFF. The whole variable domain, filled in from reference TRBV28 and TRBJ2-1, reads DVKVTQSSRYLVKRTGEKVFLECVQDMDHENMFWYRQDPGLGLRLIYFSYDVKMKEKGDIPEGYSVSREKKERFSLILESASTNQTSMYLCASSLQGGSYNEQFFGPGTRLTVL.

This clone was seen once. The rearrangement links TRBV3-1 (or the pseudogene TRBV3-2) to TRBJ2-4; tentatively, D is TRBD2 (6 bases). The V and J ends lost 0 bases and 7 bases respectively, with 19 bases between them. This CDR3 comprises 17 residues. In germline, CDR1 is LGHDT, CDR2 YNNKEL (reference sequence). The CDR3 loop is CASSQDGIAVTRNIQYF. The CDR3 DNA follows: TGTGCCAGCAGCCAAGACGGGATAGCGGTAACTCGGAACATTCAGTACTTC.

This chain joins TRBV7-2 and TRBJ1-2, with a tentative D call TRBD1 (5 bases). The CDR3 sequence is 16 residues long. Germline loops: CDR1 SGHTA, CDR2 FQGNSA. The V end was cut by 1 base, the J end by 6 bases, with 18 bases between. CDR3 nucleotide sequence: TGTGCCAGCAGCTTAGGCACTGAAGGGGTGTTTAATGGCTACACCTTC. Translated, it gives CASSLGTEGVFNGYTF.

V is TRBV18 and J is TRBJ1-4, with D perhaps matching TRBD1 (5 bases). The germline CDR1 and CDR2 sequences are KGHSH and LQKENI. This CDR3 is 14 amino acids long. The ends were cut back, 4 bases at V and 6 bases at J, with 12 bases in the middle. The CDR3 loop reads CASSLGAGDEKLFF. CDR3 bases: TGTGCCAGCTCACTCGGGGCGGGAGATGAAAAACTGTTTTTT.

The CDR3 is CASSLAGASGNQPQHF. CDR3 DNA sequence: TGTGCCAGCAGCTTGGCAGGGGCTTCGGGCAATCAGCCCCAGCATTTT. The genes are TRBV5-5 and TRBJ1-5; D perhaps matches TRBD1 (6 bases). The CDR3 sequence is 16 residues long. V lost 0 bases to trimming and J lost 2 bases, with 12 bases between them. Per germline, CDR1 SGHKS and CDR2 YYEKEE (reference sequence).

The CDR3: CASSVRAGAANYGYTF. The CDR3 DNA reads TGTGCCAGCAGTGTAAGGGCAGGGGCAGCTAACTATGGCTACACCTTC. The J gene is TRBJ1-2, the V gene TRBV6-1; the D gene is possibly TRBD1 (6 bases). V was pared by 4 bases and J by 0 bases, with 15 bases between. The CDR3 extends over 16 amino acids. The germline V gene encodes CDR1 MNHNS and CDR2 SASEGT.

This chain links TRBV7-6 with TRBJ2-1; TRBD2 matches 9 bases. After removal of 5 bases from V and 5 bases from J, the junction contained 7 bases not matched to a gene. The CDR3 loop spans 15 amino acids. Germline V CDR1 and CDR2: SGHVS, FNYEAQ. Written as DNA, the CDR3 is TGTGCCAGCAGCGAGAGCGGGAGGTTCAACAATGAGCAGTTCTTC. Residues: CASSESGRFNNEQFF. The entire variable domain, with the rest obtained from reference TRBV7-6 and TRBJ2-1, is as follows: GAGVSQSPRYKVTKRGQDVALRCDPISGHVSLYWYRQALGQGPEFLTYFNYEAQQDKSGLPNDRFSAERPEGSISTLTIQRTEQRDSAMYRCASSESGRFNNEQFFGPGTRLTVL.

The V and J genes are TRBV12-3 or TRBV12-4 and TRBJ1-2; D is unclear. This CDR3 spans 12 amino acids. Trimming shortened V by 3 bases and J by 4 bases, and 6 bases separated the two germline ends. This chain's CDR3 is CASSLQRYGYTF. The CDR3 coding sequence is TGTGCCAGCAGTTTGCAGCGCTATGGCTACACCTTC.

This rearrangement joins TRBV5-1 to TRBJ1-3, with D unresolved. This CDR3 is built from 13 residues. The ends were cut back, 3 bases at V and 4 bases at J, with 8 bases in the middle. CDR1 SGHRS and CDR2 YFSETQ come from the germline V gene. The DNA of the CDR3 is TGCGCCAGCAGCTCCGGGGTCGGAAACACCATATATTTT. This encodes CASSSGVGNTIYF.

This chain connects TRBV12-3 or TRBV12-4 to TRBJ1-2; weak D call: TRBD1 (5 bases). This CDR3 has 13 amino acids. V lost 1 base and J lost 8, with 11 bases in between. The CDR3 loop is CASSLVEGVGYTF. The CDR3 DNA is TGTGCCAGCAGTTTAGTAGAAGGGGTAGGCTACACCTTC.

This chain connects TRBV29-1 to TRBJ1-1; 7 bases map to TRBD1. Looked up from germline, CDR1 is SQVTM and CDR2 is ANQGSEA. The CDR3 covers 13 residues. V gave up 6 bases and J gave up 0 bases; unmatched junction bases: 4. Here the CDR3 DNA reads TGCAGCGTGGGTACAGGGGTGAACACTGAAGCTTTCTTT. Translating it yields CSVGTGVNTEAFF.

The chain recombines TRBV12-3 or TRBV12-4 with TRBJ1-1; D perhaps matches TRBD1 (5 bases). V dropped 6 bases and J dropped 8 bases, with 10 bases sitting between them. The length of the CDR3 is 11 residues. The DNA of the CDR3 is TGTGCCAGCAGCCCCAACAGGGAAGCTTTCTTT. Its translation: CASSPNREAFF.

This chain joins TRBV5-4 and TRBJ2-5; TRBD2 agrees at 11 bases. The CDR3 has 15 residues. With 2 bases clipped from V and 5 bases from J, the junction kept 5 bases outside the gene matches. The germline V gene has CDR1 SGHNT and CDR2 YYREEE (reference sequence). This CDR3 reads CASSFLAGGQETQYF. CDR3 sequence (DNA): TGTGCCAGCAGCTTTTTAGCGGGGGGGCAGGAGACCCAGTACTTC.

This clone was recorded once. The J gene is TRBJ1-2, the V gene TRBV19; 7 bases agree with TRBD1. Germline-derived CDR1 and CDR2 are LNHDA and SQIVND (reference sequence). This CDR3 has 15 amino acids. J gave up 0 bases and V 5 bases, and 6 bases lay outside the gene matches. The CDR3 sequence is CASSGTVGSNYGYTF. CDR3 sequence (DNA): TGTGCCAGTAGTGGGACAGTTGGATCTAACTATGGCTACACCTTC.

The chain couples TRBV2 to TRBJ2-2, with no clear D. Germline CDR1 and CDR2: SNHLY and FYNNEI. This CDR3 contains 15 residues. V was trimmed by 8 bases and J by 2 bases, leaving 15 bases between them. CDR3 amino acids: CASSPRQANTGELFF. CDR3 bases: TGTGCCAGCTCTCCTCGGCAGGCCAACACCGGGGAGCTGTTTTTT.

The CDR3 coding sequence is TGTGCCAGCAGCCCGACAGGGGGCCACTATGGCTACACCTTC. Its translation: CASSPTGGHYGYTF. V is TRBV5-5 and J is TRBJ1-2; 10 bases align to TRBD1. The CDR3 totals 14 residues. Germline V gives CDR1 SGHKS, CDR2 YYEKEE (reference sequence). J was trimmed by 3 bases and V by 4 bases; bases with no gene match: 3.

V usage is TRBV5-4 and J usage is TRBJ2-6; possibly TRBD2 for D (5 bases). With 4 bases removed from V and 0 bases from J, the gap between germline ends came to 11 bases. Germline V gene lookup returns CDR1 SGHNT and CDR2 YYREEE (reference sequence). This CDR3 region has 16 residues. The CDR3 DNA is TGTGCCAGCAGCCAATACGGGAACTCTGGGGCCAACGTCCTGACTTTC. This translates into CASSQYGNSGANVLTF.

CDR3 sequence: CASSPKNTGELFF. In DNA form, the CDR3 reads TGTGCCAGCAGCCCCAAGAACACCGGGGAGCTGTTTTTT. J is TRBJ2-2 and V is TRBV7-3; D ambiguous. CDR1 SGHTA and CDR2 FQGTGA come from the germline V gene. Trimming removed 5 bases at V and 1 base at J, with 5 bases between. This CDR3 contains 13 residues.

V gene TRBV21-1 combines with J gene TRBJ1-5; TRBD1 is the table's D call, not checked against the DNA. TRBV21-1 is labeled a pseudogene. CDR3 size: 15 residues. The CDR3 sequence is CASSAPTGEDQPQHF. In DNA, the CDR3 is TGTGCCAGCAGCGCCCCGACAGGGGAGGATCAGCCCCAGCATTTT.